The entry below gives a single T cell receptor beta chain sequence along with its context. Only in-frame clones appear in the TCRdb table, and some are missing; sequencing was by immunoSEQ multiplex PCR. The sample includes a few hundred thousand clones, around four fifths of them seen just once. The entry originates in a study of blood T cell repertoires in COVID-19. The V gene end was trimmed by 6 bases and the J gene end by 0 bases; junction bases not matched to a gene: 4. Germline V lookup: CDR1 MNHEY, CDR2 SVGAGI. CDR3 length: 14 residues. V and J are TRBV6-5 and TRBJ2-7; 8 nucleotides align to TRBD2. The clonotype comes from a man in his sixties who had recovered from COVID-19. The sequenced sample was peripheral blood. The CDR3 DNA reads TGTGCCAGCAGCCAAGCGGGGGCCTCCTACGAGCAGTACTTC. Its protein product is CASSQAGASYEQYF.